This is a list of T cell receptor beta chains from one sample in a study of CD8 T cells in Susac syndrome. TCRdb re-analysed the immunoSEQ multiplex PCR reads in MiXCR, keeping a single row per CDR3 protein. This sample carries 300,000 to 350,000 distinct CDR3 sequences, around 90% of them seen once, and the ten largest clones take around 0.07%. Sample: CD4+ T cells from PBMCs. These receptors came from a human donor with multiple sclerosis. Both conserved end residues are part of each CDR3. A D gene is named only where the DNA matches it firmly. Clone size is stated in some rows and not others, as once, few, many or a class when expanded.

once	-	TRBV2	TRBJ2-1	CASTGDGDEQFF	TGTGCCAGCACGGGCGATGGGGATGAGCAGTTCTTC
-	-	TRBV29-1	TRBJ1-4	CSVRRGGEKLFF	TGCAGCGTTCGACGGGGTGGTGAAAAACTGTTTTTT
once	-	TRBV12-3/TRBV12-4	TRBJ2-2	CASSLEFSTGELFF	TGTGCCAGCAGTCTAGAATTCAGCACCGGGGAGCTGTTTTTT
-	TRBD2	TRBV3-1	TRBJ2-1	CASSQDGRWAGGRVGEQFF	TGTGCCAGCAGCCAAGATGGGCGATGGGCGGGAGGTCGCGTGGGTGAGCAGTTCTTC
once	-	TRBV7-2	TRBJ2-5	CASSSVAVETQYF	TGTGCCAGCAGCTCGGTAGCGGTCGAGACCCAGTACTTC
-	-	TRBV11-2	TRBJ2-5	CASSSLRRMGGERETQYF	TGTGCCAGCAGCTCGCTCAGGCGTATGGGGGGCGAACGAGAGACCCAGTACTTC
few	-	TRBV30	TRBJ1-2	CAWLTLAGYSGDYGYTF	TGTGCCTGGCTTACTCTAGCGGGGTACTCTGGGGACTATGGCTACACCTTC
-	TRBD1	TRBV19	TRBJ1-2	CASTQTGANYGYTF	TGTGCCAGTACACAAACAGGGGCTAACTATGGCTACACCTTC
-	-	TRBV29-1	TRBJ2-3	CSVGKGTPSGTDTQYF	TGCAGCGTTGGGAAGGGTACCCCCTCGGGCACAGATACGCAGTATTTT
-	-	TRBV5-4	TRBJ2-1	CASSLERGSYNEQFF	TGTGCCAGCAGCTTGGAGCGCGGCTCCTACAATGAGCAGTTCTTC
-	-	TRBV18	TRBJ1-2	CASSQLVPAYYGYTF	TGTGCCAGCTCCCAACTTGTGCCAGCCTACTATGGCTACACCTTC
once	-	TRBV18	TRBJ2-7	CASSPADLRYEQYF	TGTGCCAGCTCACCCGCGGACTTGCGATACGAGCAGTACTTC
-	-	TRBV27	TRBJ2-3	CASKILAAGGDTQYF	TGTGCCAGCAAGATACTAGCGGCAGGGGGAGATACGCAGTATTTT
-	TRBD2	TRBV5-1	TRBJ2-3	CASGRLAGEQTQYF	TGCGCCAGCGGCCGACTAGCGGGGGAGCAGACGCAGTATTTT
-	-	TRBV29-1	TRBJ2-1	CSGGRRAGPHGGEQFF	TGCAGCGGGGGGAGGAGGGCTGGACCCCACGGGGGTGAGCAGTTCTTC
-	TRBD1	TRBV30	TRBJ1-1	CAWSVRQGIRMNTEAFF	TGTGCCTGGAGTGTGAGACAGGGGATCCGCATGAACACTGAAGCTTTCTTT
-	TRBD2	TRBV19	TRBJ2-3	CASSIPPSGSGDTQYF	TGTGCCAGTAGTATCCCGCCTAGCGGGAGCGGTGATACGCAGTATTTT
once	TRBD2	TRBV20-1	TRBJ2-1	CSALGPGLVTNEQFF	TGCAGTGCACTTGGCCCGGGACTAGTAACCAATGAGCAGTTCTTC
-	-	TRBV20-1	TRBJ1-5	CSARQGNQPQHF	TGCAGTGCTAGACAGGGCAATCAGCCCCAGCATTTT
-	TRBD1	TRBV2	TRBJ2-4	CASRTGTGGWDIQYF	TGTGCCAGCAGGACCGGGACAGGGGGCTGGGACATTCAGTACTTC
-	-	TRBV5-1	TRBJ1-6	CASSLRSSYNSPLHF	TGCGCCAGCAGCTTAAGAAGTTCCTATAATTCACCCCTCCACTTT